These 9 T cell receptor beta chains originate from one sample sequenced in a study of cytomegalovirus exposure and HLA in healthy donors. The study ran its PCR with 60 Vbeta and 13 Jbeta primers. The assay was immunoSEQ multiplex PCR, and TCRdb's table has in-frame clones only and misses some. This sample has 200,000 to 300,000 clones, with about 85% found just once. The sequenced sample was PBMCs. All receptors derive from a girl aged 2-10 years in good health and CMV-seronegative.

The chain carries TRBV27 and TRBJ2-1, with 8 positions matching TRBD2. The J segment lost 5 bases and the V segment lost 0 bases, leaving 6 bases of the junction unmatched. The germline V gene encodes CDR1 MNHEY and CDR2 SMNVEV (reference sequence). The CDR3 loop spans 16 amino acids. The DNA for the CDR3 is TGTGCCAGCAGTTTATCGAGGGCGGGAGGACACAATGAGCAGTTCTTC. Residues: CASSLSRAGGHNEQFF.

The V gene is TRBV6-1, the J gene TRBJ1-6; the D gene is possibly TRBD1 (5 bases). Trimming took 2 bases from V and 9 from J, leaving 11 bases between them. The CDR3 covers 14 residues. Germline CDR1 reads MNHNS; CDR2 reads SASEGT. CDR3 sequence: CASSEKGRSSPLHF. The CDR3 DNA is TGTGCCAGCAGTGAAAAGGGGAGGAGTTCACCCCTCCACTTT.

About this clone itself: Other DNA sequences in this specimen translate into the identical CDR3. J is TRBJ1-1 and V is TRBV29-1; 7 positions match TRBD1. This CDR3 is built from 12 residues. Germline V gene data show CDR1 as SQVTM and CDR2 as ANQGSEA. V lost 4 bases to trimming and J lost 4 bases; unmatched junction nucleotides: 3. The CDR3 coding sequence is TGCAGCGTTGGACAGGGCGGCACTGAAGCTTTCTTT. This gives the protein CSVGQGGTEAFF.

The chain joins TRBV6-5 to TRBJ2-7, with 7 positions matching TRBD2. From germline, CDR1 is MNHEY and CDR2 SVGAGI. The V and J ends lost 0 bases and 4 bases, in that order; junction bases with no gene match: 9. There are 16 residues in the CDR3. CDR3 coding DNA: TGTGCCAGCAGTTACTCGGCGGGGGTCTCTCATTACGAGCAGTACTTC. Protein sequence: CASSYSAGVSHYEQYF.

To note about this clone: A junction boundary mismatches the germline segment, possibly from a read error. The rearrangement joins TRBV9 to TRBJ2-7; 10 bases match TRBD1. Germline V lookup: CDR1 SGDLS, CDR2 YYNGEE. The CDR3 is 15 residues long. In DNA, the CDR3 is TGTGCCAGCAGCGTAGGAGGGACAGGGGACTACGAGCAGCACTTC. Its translation: CASSVGGTGDYEQHF.

The rearrangement uses TRBV29-1 and TRBJ2-1; TRBD2 matches at 7 bases. The germline V gene has CDR1 SQVTM and CDR2 ANQGSEA. The CDR3 contains 16 residues. The junction had 17 bases not matched to a gene; V was cut back by 4 bases and J by 8 bases. The CDR3 region has the DNA TGCAGCGTTGCAGCGACTAGCCAGAGCCGGAGCGATGAGCAGTTCTTC. Translated: CSVAATSQSRSDEQFF.

This clone was counted between two and nine times. This CDR3 is CASSDRWVGAGGSTDTQYF. In DNA form, the CDR3 reads TGTGCCAGCAGCGACAGATGGGTCGGGGCGGGAGGGAGCACAGATACGCAGTATTTT. This chain links TRBV7-8 with TRBJ2-3; the match to TRBD2 covers 9 bases. Germline V CDR1 and CDR2: SGHVS, FQNEAQ. Trimming removed 5 bases from V and 0 bases from J; junction bases left unmatched: 15. The length of the CDR3 is 19 residues.

The rearrangement uses TRBV25-1 and TRBJ2-2; tentative D call: TRBD2 (5 bases). V was cut by 6 bases and J by 9 bases, with 11 bases left in between. This CDR3 region has 12 residues. Germline V gene data show CDR1 as MGHDK and CDR2 as SYGVNS. The CDR3 coding sequence is TGTGCCAGCAGGAAGGGAGAACGGGAGCTGTTTTTT. Translating gives CASRKGERELFF.

The rearrangement uses TRBV10-3 and TRBJ2-7; 11 nucleotides agree with TRBD2. Germline CDR1 and CDR2: ENHRY and SYGVKD. Trimming removed 8 bases from V and 0 bases from J; junction bases left unmatched: 12. The CDR3 totals 17 residues. In nucleotides, the CDR3 is TGTGCCATCGCGGCTAGCGGGGGGCCTAAGAGCTCCTACGAGCAGTACTTC. It yields the protein CAIAASGGPKSSYEQYF.